This T cell receptor beta chain originates from a study of cytomegalovirus exposure and HLA in healthy donors. Overall study context: Previous work identified roughly 120 million unique TCR beta sequences from around 200 million T cells. Among the approximately 380 donors who were genotyped, approximately 76% fell in the genetic ancestry cluster that is associated with self-reported Caucasian donors.

This clone was detected once. Its antigen remains unidentified. Germline lookup yields CDR1 MGHRA and CDR2 YSYEKL. The V end lost 5 bases, the J end lost 5 bases, and 18 bases lay between the germline ends. The CDR3 sequence is 15 residues long. The PCR made use of 60 Vbeta and 13 Jbeta primers. Clones were read by immunoSEQ multiplex PCR, and TCRdb kept only the in-frame ones, dropping some. The sample has about 190,000 clones; approximately 84% are singletons. Study-wide results and limits: In a later analysis, HLA-associated beta chains showed higher expansion and lower generation probabilities than comparable chains. The classifier reportedly diagnosed cytomegalovirus status with high sensitivity and specificity.

Sequencing used PBMCs. This TCR came from a young woman in good health and CMV-seropositive. The chain has TRBV4-1 and TRBJ1-1; maybe TRBD1 (5 bases). CDR3 bases: TGCGCCAGCAGCTATCCCGTTGGGGGGAGGACTGAAGCTTTCTTT. This sequence encodes CASSYPVGGRTEAFF.